A single sample gave rise to the 18 T cell receptor beta chains below, sequenced in a study of T cell responses to AZD1222 COVID-19 vaccine. The assay was immunoSEQ multiplex PCR, and TCRdb's table has in-frame clones only and misses some. The table includes some 99,000 clones, approximately 88% detected once. The material was peripheral blood, obtained 28 days after the second AZD1222 dose. These receptors originate from an adult who received the AZD1222 COVID-19 vaccine.

This clone was detected a few times. The gene calls are TRBV7-2 and TRBJ2-5; possibly TRBD1 for D (6 bases). Per the germline V gene, CDR1 is SGHTA and CDR2 is FQGNSA. V lost 4 bases, J lost 1 base, and 10 bases lay in between. CDR3 length equals 14 residues. DNA for the CDR3: TGTGCCAGCAGCTCTGGGGGCTCCCAAGAGACCCAGTACTTC. Translated, it gives CASSSGGSQETQYF.

This rearrangement joins TRBV5-4 to TRBJ2-3, with TRBD1 matching over 8 bases. The germline CDR1 and CDR2 sequences are SGHNT and YYREEE (reference sequence). Trimming at V came to 4 bases and at J to 3 bases, leaving 4 bases not matched to a gene. The CDR3 is made up of 14 amino acids. The CDR3 reads CASSIRQGTDTQYF. CDR3 in DNA: TGTGCCAGCAGCATCCGACAGGGGACAGATACGCAGTATTTT.

This clone has more than one count but fewer than ten. V gene TRBV7-9 combines with J gene TRBJ1-4, with D hard to call. The V gene lost 4 bases and the J gene lost 4 bases, with 19 bases spanning the gap. This CDR3 is built from 17 residues. Looked up from germline, CDR1 is SEHNR and CDR2 is FQNEAQ (reference sequence). CDR3 region: CASSSVSSLWHNEKLFF. The DNA for the CDR3 is TGTGCCAGCAGCTCCGTCAGCTCGTTATGGCATAATGAAAAACTGTTTTTT.

The chain couples TRBV7-9 to TRBJ1-1; no reliable D call. The germline gives CDR1 SEHNR, CDR2 FQNEAQ (reference sequence). CDR3 length equals 11 residues. The V and J ends lost 3 bases and 4 bases respectively, with 3 bases between them. CDR3 sequence: CASSLLTEAFF. CDR3 coding DNA: TGTGCCAGCAGCTTGCTCACTGAAGCTTTCTTT.

The genes are TRBV7-2 and TRBJ2-7; 9 bases line up with TRBD2. Germline assignment: CDR1 SGHTA and CDR2 FQGNSA. V lost 3 bases to trimming and J lost 0 bases; unmatched junction nucleotides: 9. The CDR3 spans 17 residues. The CDR3 region has the DNA TGTGCCAGCAGCTTTCGGACTAGCGAGTCCCGCTCCTACGAGCAGTACTTC. Amino acids: CASSFRTSESRSYEQYF.

CDR3 DNA sequence: TGTGCCAGCAGGCGAACGGCGGGACCATGGGGTGAGCAGTACTTC. Translating it yields CASRRTAGPWGEQYF. The rearrangement uses TRBV2 and TRBJ2-7; possibly TRBD2 for D (6 bases). Germline CDR1 and CDR2: SNHLY and FYNNEI. Trimming pared 6 bases from V and 7 bases from J, leaving 22 bases between. CDR3 size: 15 residues. Full variable domain (rest looked up from reference TRBV2 and TRBJ2-7): EPEVTQTPSHQVTQMGQEVILRCVPISNHLYFYWYRQILGQKVEFLVSFYNNEISEKSEIFDDQFSVERPDGSNFTLKIRSTKLEDSAMYFCASRRTAGPWGEQYFGPGTRLTVT.

With regard to this clone: Being one base from a much bigger clone, this may be a read error. The chain links TRBV2 to TRBJ1-2, with a tentative D call TRBD1 (5 bases). CDR3 length: 17 amino acids. The germline V gene has CDR1 SNHLY and CDR2 FYNNEI. This chain's CDR3 is CASSDRVSRSGNYDYTF. CDR3 in DNA: TGTGCCAGCAGTGATAGAGTATCCAGGTCAGGGAACTATGACTACACCTTC.

This clone has only one observation. The chain carries TRBV9 and TRBJ1-5; no clear D gene. Germline loops: CDR1 SGDLS, CDR2 YYNGEE. Between the trimmed V and J ends, which lost 3 bases and 5 bases, there was a span of 3 bases. The CDR3 loop spans 11 amino acids. CDR3 loop: CASSGYQPQHF. The CDR3 DNA reads as TGTGCCAGCAGCGGATATCAGCCCCAGCATTTT.

The rearrangement joins TRBV9 to TRBJ2-1, with 9 bases matching TRBD2. V lost 4 bases, J lost 8 bases, and 13 bases stayed unmatched. The CDR3 totals 16 residues. Germline-derived CDR1 and CDR2 are SGDLS and YYNGEE. CDR3 DNA sequence: TGTGCCAGCAGCTTAACCGGGACTAGCTCGTCCCATGAGCAGTTCTTC. It specifies CASSLTGTSSSHEQFF.

Only one count was recorded for this clone. This rearrangement joins TRBV6-1 to TRBJ1-3; the D is unclear. The V end was cut by 4 bases, the J end by 3 bases, with 13 bases between. The germline gives CDR1 MNHNS, CDR2 SASEGT. The CDR3 contains 15 residues. For the CDR3, the DNA is TGTGCCAGCAGTGTGAAAGTTCTAGGTGGAAACACCATATATTTT. It is translated as CASSVKVLGGNTIYF.

CDR3 sequence reads: CASSLVSQGPDGYTF. For the CDR3, the DNA is TGTGCCAGCAGCTTAGTGTCTCAGGGGCCCGATGGCTACACCTTC. This chain links TRBV11-3 with TRBJ1-2, with a weak D call TRBD1 (6 bases). V was pared by 1 base and J by 6 bases, with 15 bases between. The germline V gene has CDR1 SGHNT and CDR2 YENEEA. CDR3 size: 15 residues.

J is TRBJ1-1 and V is TRBV3-1 (or the pseudogene TRBV3-2); tentative D call: TRBD1 (6 bases). Germline CDR1 reads LGHDT; CDR2 reads YNNKEL (reference sequence). V lost 5 bases and J 0 bases, leaving 16 bases between the germline ends. The CDR3 is 16 amino acids. CDR3 residues: CASSSRGGRMNTEAFF. The CDR3 bases are TGTGCCAGCAGCAGTCGGGGGGGCCGCATGAACACTGAAGCTTTCTTT.

This clone has only one observation. The J gene is TRBJ2-7, the V gene TRBV25-1, with D hard to call. The CDR3 has 13 amino acids. Germline-derived CDR1 and CDR2 are MGHDK and SYGVNS. With 1 base removed from V and 3 bases from J, the gap between germline ends came to 7 bases. The CDR3 protein is CASSESSYYEQYF. The CDR3 bases are TGTGCCAGCAGTGAATCGTCGTACTACGAGCAGTACTTC.

This clone has only one observation. The V gene is TRBV21-1, the J gene TRBJ2-2; TRBD2 was called by the table and not checked on the DNA. TRBV21-1 is noted as a pseudogene. CDR3 size: 17 residues. As DNA, the CDR3 is TGTGCCAGCAGCAAATTGGCTAGCGGGGCGAACACCGGGGAGCTGTTTTTT. Translating gives CASSKLASGANTGELFF.

The rearrangement joins TRBV29-1 to TRBJ2-1; 8 nucleotides agree with TRBD2. V was pared by 4 bases and J by 0 bases, with 5 bases of the junction left unmatched. The V gene's germline CDR1 is SQVTM and CDR2 ANQGSEA. There are 15 residues in the CDR3. Here the CDR3 DNA reads TGCAGCGTTGGCGGGACTAGAAGCTCCTACAATGAGCAGTTCTTC. Translated: CSVGGTRSSYNEQFF.

This chain uses TRBV5-8 with TRBJ2-5; 7 positions match TRBD2. This CDR3 spans 17 amino acids. V shed 0 bases and J 4 bases; nucleotides not matched to a gene: 12. Germline lookup yields CDR1 SGHTS and CDR2 YDEGEE. This chain's CDR3 is CASSLGRATGGRETQYF. CDR3 bases: TGTGCCAGCAGCTTGGGAAGAGCAACGGGGGGAAGAGAGACCCAGTACTTC.

CDR3 region: CASGLGLYGYTF. For the CDR3, the DNA is TGTGCTAGTGGTTTGGGACTCTATGGCTACACCTTC. The rearrangement joins TRBV12-5 to TRBJ1-2; D gene unclear. Trimming took off 1 base at V and 4 bases at J, with 4 bases between the two ends. From germline, CDR1 is LGHNT and CDR2 FRNRAP. This CDR3 comprises 12 residues.

The chain combines TRBV3-1 (or the pseudogene TRBV3-2) with TRBJ1-2; TRBD1 matches at 11 bases. The trim removed 4 bases at V and 1 base at J, leaving 5 bases unmatched. Germline V gene lookup returns CDR1 LGHDT and CDR2 YNNKEL (reference sequence). The CDR3 length is 16 residues. This CDR3 reads CASSPRTGGGNYGYTF. The CDR3 DNA reads as TGTGCCAGCAGCCCAAGGACAGGGGGCGGTAACTATGGCTACACCTTC.